The 21 T cell receptor beta chains presented below share a single source sample, sequenced in a study of cytomegalovirus exposure and HLA in healthy donors (dated by TCRdb to 2015 to 2018). The receptor library was made with the immunoSEQ multiplex PCR assay. The source is immuneACCESS, and TCRdb retained only in-frame sequences with V and J called. Part of the clones is not carried over; for the studies checked, unresolved V genes explain less than half of this, and the remainder is unexplained. Counted in this sample were about 350,000 clones; 87% of them appeared once. The ten largest clones take up about 1.2% of the sample. Material: PBMCs. These receptors were taken from a woman in her twenties or thirties in good health and CMV-seropositive.

V usage is TRBV28 and J usage is TRBJ2-7, with D possibly matching TRBD1 (5 bases). In germline, CDR1 is MDHEN, CDR2 SYDVKM. The CDR3 runs 14 residues. Trimming took 2 bases from V and 4 from J, leaving 12 bases between them. CDR3 residues: CASSLADTFYEQYF. The CDR3 bases are TGTGCCAGCAGTTTAGCGGACACATTTTACGAGCAGTACTTC.

The rearrangement uses TRBV4-2 and TRBJ2-7; 13 nucleotides align to TRBD2. Germline trimming cut 0 bases from V and 1 base from J; bases unmatched to any gene: 9. Germline V gene data show CDR1 as LGHNA and CDR2 as YNFKEQ. This CDR3 spans 19 amino acids. The CDR3 region is CASSQERTSGSPFSYEQYF. CDR3 nucleotide sequence: TGTGCCAGCAGCCAAGAACGGACTAGCGGGAGCCCTTTTTCCTACGAGCAGTACTTC.

V usage is TRBV10-2 and J usage is TRBJ2-7, with 10 nucleotides matching TRBD2. From germline, CDR1 is WSHSY and CDR2 SAAADI. There are 14 residues in the CDR3. V gave up 7 bases and J gave up 7 bases; unmatched junction bases: 10. As DNA, the CDR3 is TGCGCCAGCAACGCAGCGGGGGGGCCGAGGGAGCAGTACTTC. It encodes CASNAAGGPREQYF.

This clone has only a few counts. V is TRBV5-1 and J is TRBJ1-1, with TRBD1 matching over 7 bases. Trimming removed 3 bases from V and 1 base from J; junction bases left unmatched: 3. The CDR3 has 14 amino acids. Germline-derived CDR1 and CDR2 are SGHRS and YFSETQ. CDR3 DNA: TGCGCCAGCAGCTCGGACAGGACGAACACTGAAGCTTTCTTT. Residues: CASSSDRTNTEAFF.

The chain uses TRBV7-2 and TRBJ1-2, with a possible D match to TRBD1 (5 bases). There are 15 residues in the CDR3. Trimming took 6 bases from V and 2 from J, leaving 16 bases between them. Germline assignment: CDR1 SGHTA and CDR2 FQGNSA. The DNA for the CDR3 is TGTGCCAGCAGGACAGTAGGAACAGAGAACTATGGCTACACCTTC. Translating gives CASRTVGTENYGYTF.

This rearrangement joins TRBV6-1 to TRBJ1-4; D is uncertain. Between the trimmed V and J ends, which lost 1 base and 8 bases, there was a span of 20 bases. Germline assignment: CDR1 MNHNS and CDR2 SASEGT. The CDR3 contains 17 residues. This CDR3 reads CASSEGVVGRLEEKLFF. CDR3 coding DNA: TGTGCCAGCAGTGAAGGGGTGGTCGGCCGGCTAGAAGAAAAACTGTTTTTT.

V and J are TRBV4-1 and TRBJ1-5; TRBD1 is a possible D gene (5 bases). The CDR3 covers 18 residues. The V end was cut by 0 bases, the J end by 6 bases, with 21 bases between. Germline lookup yields CDR1 MGHRA and CDR2 YSYEKL. This chain's CDR3 is CASSQDRGGAIAIQPQHF. CDR3 nucleotides: TGCGCCAGCAGCCAAGATCGGGGCGGCGCGATAGCCATTCAGCCCCAGCATTTT.

This chain links TRBV28 with TRBJ1-1; D unclear. Germline V gene sequence: CDR1 MDHEN, CDR2 SYDVKM. CDR3 length: 12 amino acids. V was cut by 5 bases and J by 10 bases, with 14 bases left in between. CDR3 region: CASSVGSVVAFF. The CDR3 DNA reads TGTGCCAGCAGTGTCGGGTCCGTCGTAGCTTTCTTT.

This chain joins TRBV27 and TRBJ2-5, with 8 bases lining up with TRBD2. This CDR3 has 13 amino acids. Trimming cost V 6 bases and J 5 bases; bases outside gene matches: 5. The V gene's germline CDR1 is MNHEY and CDR2 SMNVEV (reference sequence). The CDR3 nucleotides are TGTGCCAGCAGCAGCGGGGGAGGGGAGACCCAGTACTTC. Residues: CASSSGGGETQYF.

The V gene is TRBV5-1, the J gene TRBJ2-7; D is ambiguous. The CDR3 spans 15 residues. From germline, CDR1 is SGHRS and CDR2 YFSETQ. Trimming took 4 bases from V and 2 from J, leaving 16 bases between them. CDR3 amino acids: CASSPAPSETYEQYF. CDR3 nucleotides: TGCGCCAGCAGCCCCGCCCCAAGCGAGACCTACGAGCAGTACTTC.

The chain carries TRBV5-1 and TRBJ2-2, with TRBD1 identical over 8 bases. V lost 0 bases and J lost 6; bases outside the gene matches: 7. Germline CDR1 reads SGHRS; CDR2 reads YFSETQ. The CDR3 has 16 amino acids. This CDR3 reads CASSLATGGIAGELFF. CDR3 nucleotide sequence: TGCGCCAGCAGCTTGGCCACAGGGGGAATAGCCGGGGAGCTGTTTTTT.

The chain links TRBV27 to TRBJ2-1; TRBD2 agrees at 13 bases. Per the germline V gene, CDR1 is MNHEY and CDR2 is SMNVEV (reference sequence). CDR3 size: 14 residues. J was trimmed by 4 bases and V by 6 bases; bases with no gene match: 0. In DNA form, the CDR3 reads TGTGCCAGCAGGGGACTAGCGGGATACAATGAGCAGTTCTTC. It yields the protein CASRGLAGYNEQFF.

The V call is TRBV7-8, the J call TRBJ2-7; 11 bases line up with TRBD1. In germline, CDR1 is SGHVS, CDR2 FQNEAQ. This CDR3 is 16 amino acids long. Trimming cost V 5 bases and J 5 bases; bases outside gene matches: 11. CDR3 DNA sequence: TGTGCCAGCAGCCTGAACCGGGACAGGGGGATACACGAGCAGTACTTC. It yields the protein CASSLNRDRGIHEQYF.

The rearrangement uses TRBV19 and TRBJ2-1, with TRBD2 as a possible D gene (5 bases). V was cut by 4 bases and J by 5 bases, with 15 bases left in between. The CDR3 runs to 15 residues. Germline-derived CDR1 and CDR2 are LNHDA and SQIVND (reference sequence). The CDR3 DNA follows: TGTGCCAGTAGTACGATCTACGGGAATGACAATGAGCAGTTCTTC. Its protein is CASSTIYGNDNEQFF.

This chain uses TRBV9 with TRBJ1-1, with a tentative D call TRBD1 (5 bases). V lost 3 bases, J lost 0 bases, and 9 bases lay in between. Germline assignment: CDR1 SGDLS and CDR2 YYNGEE. The CDR3 runs 14 residues. CDR3 coding DNA: TGTGCCAGCAGCGGAGACAGTTTGAACACTGAAGCTTTCTTT. Protein: CASSGDSLNTEAFF.

This sequence joins TRBV5-1 and TRBJ1-4; TRBD1 might be the D (6 bases). This CDR3 has 15 residues. CDR1 SGHRS and CDR2 YFSETQ come from the germline V gene. The V gene lost 2 bases and the J gene lost 8 bases, with 16 bases spanning the gap. The CDR3: CASSFSQGRGEKLFF. Written as DNA, the CDR3 is TGCGCCAGCAGCTTTTCTCAGGGGCGAGGGGAAAAACTGTTTTTT.

The V call is TRBV2, the J call TRBJ2-1, with TRBD1 identical over 8 bases. V shed 2 bases, J shed 6 bases, and the junction held 9 bases outside the gene matches. CDR3 size: 16 residues. CDR1 SNHLY and CDR2 FYNNEI come from the germline V gene. In DNA, the CDR3 is TGTGCCAGCAGTGAATTGGGTGGGGACAGGTTCAATGAGCAGTTCTTC. Translated, it gives CASSELGGDRFNEQFF.

The chain carries TRBV28 and TRBJ2-7; tentatively, D is TRBD1 or TRBD2 (7 bases each). The length of the CDR3 is 13 residues. V lost 11 bases and J 1 base, leaving 15 bases between the germline ends. Germline lookup yields CDR1 MDHEN and CDR2 SYDVKM. Here the CDR3 reads CAGGRGQSYEQYF. DNA for the CDR3: TGTGCCGGAGGGAGGGGACAGTCCTACGAGCAGTACTTC.

The V gene is TRBV29-1, the J gene TRBJ1-4, with D tentatively TRBD1 (5 bases). CDR1 and CDR2 from the germline V gene are SQVTM and ANQGSEA. V dropped 7 bases and J dropped 4 bases, with 16 bases sitting between them. The CDR3 sequence is 14 residues long. The chain's CDR3 is CSGGTGRGNEKLFF. CDR3 nucleotide sequence: TGCAGCGGCGGAACGGGACGGGGTAATGAAAAACTGTTTTTT.

This clone was recorded once. V usage is TRBV4-1 and J usage is TRBJ1-3; 8 bases agree with TRBD1. Germline V lookup: CDR1 MGHRA, CDR2 YSYEKL. CDR3 length: 18 amino acids. V shed 1 base, J shed 0 bases, and the junction held 8 bases outside the gene matches. This CDR3 is CASSQVGDRLSSGNTIYF. The CDR3 nucleotides read TGCGCCAGCAGCCAAGTAGGGGACAGGCTGAGCTCTGGAAACACCATATATTTT.

The chain recombines TRBV4-1 with TRBJ1-2; 7 bases agree with TRBD1. Germline V CDR1 and CDR2: MGHRA, YSYEKL. The CDR3 spans 16 residues. Trimming cost V 0 bases and J 4 bases; bases outside gene matches: 8. Here the CDR3 DNA reads TGCGCCAGCAGCCAAGATTTTGGGGACAGCGCCTATGGCTACACCTTC. Translating gives CASSQDFGDSAYGYTF.